This paragraph covers one TCR beta chain sequence. The sample comes from a study of OX40 agonist ivuxolimab in advanced cancers. V was pared by 6 bases and J by 0 bases, with 6 bases between. The germline gives CDR1 SNHLY, CDR2 FYNNEI. CDR3 size: 12 residues. Libraries were prepared by immunoSEQ multiplex PCR; TCRdb keeps only in-frame clonotypes and omits some of them. The top ten clones hold around 2.5% of a sample with 46,000 or so clones, roughly 80% of them seen once. The receptor comes from an adult with an advanced solid tumor such as melanoma, head and neck, liver or kidney cancer. Sequences were derived from CD4+ or CD8+ T cells sorted from blood, sampled in a trial of the OX40 agonist ivuxolimab. V is TRBV2 and J is TRBJ2-7; D unresolved. CDR3 DNA sequence: TGTGCCAGCAGGGTAGACTCCTACGAGCAGTACTTC. Translation gives CASRVDSYEQYF. The full variable domain, in which reference TRBV2 and TRBJ2-7 provide the parts outside the CDR3, is EPEVTQTPSHQVTQMGQEVILRCVPISNHLYFYWYRQILGQKVEFLVSFYNNEISEKSEIFDDQFSVERPDGSNFTLKIRSTKLEDSAMYFCASRVDSYEQYFGPGTRLTVT.